This TCR beta chain was observed in a study of high-grade serous ovarian cancer treatment subgroups. Study summary: On average, around 15,000 reads and 7,494 unique TCR beta rearrangements were obtained per sample. Broader study findings: Tumors within one patient showed repertoire similarity of roughly 0.1 to 0.79.

This clone has only one observation. Its antigen is unknown. The tumor samples were collected prior to definitive surgery or chemotherapy. This table comes from immunoSEQ multiplex PCR, and its TCRdb copy is limited to in-frame clones, with some not included. The sample has around 15,000 clones, around 85% seen once. Trimming stripped 0 bases from V and 5 bases from J, with 9 bases between. CDR1 and CDR2 from the germline V gene are SGHRS and YFSETQ. The CDR3 is 14 amino acids. Input material: tumor tissue. The chain links TRBV5-1 to TRBJ1-5; D call uncertain. This receptor was identified in a human donor with high-grade serous ovarian cancer. The CDR3 DNA follows: TGCGCCAGCAGCTTGGTACCCACGGATCAGCCCCAGCATTTT. Amino acids: CASSLVPTDQPQHF.